The 14 T cell receptor beta chains in this list originate from one sample, sequenced in a study of blood T cell repertoires in COVID-19. Profiling relied on immunoSEQ multiplex PCR, and the TCRdb table lists in-frame clones only, not all of them. The data show hundreds of thousands of clones, 75% to 90% seen once. The sequencing input was PBMCs or T cells enriched from blood (not recorded which). The receptor source for this set is a woman aged 35 to 49 who had recovered from COVID-19.

This clone was picked up a small number of times. V gene TRBV6-2 or TRBV6-3 combines with J gene TRBJ1-6; unclear D gene. The CDR3 runs to 14 residues. Germline values: CDR1 MNHEY, CDR2 SVGEGT. The V end lost 5 bases, the J end lost 7 bases, and 12 bases lay between the germline ends. Here the CDR3 DNA reads TGTGCCAGCAGTGAGGGATCCGGGAATTCACCCCTCCACTTT. Its translation: CASSEGSGNSPLHF.

J is TRBJ2-3 and V is TRBV5-1, with 7 positions matching TRBD2. This CDR3 is built from 16 residues. Germline V gives CDR1 SGHRS, CDR2 YFSETQ. V lost 4 bases to trimming and J lost 1 base; unmatched junction nucleotides: 9. CDR3 nucleotides: TGCGCCAGCAGCACCGCAGCGGGGCCTGGCACAGATACGCAGTATTTT. Residues: CASSTAAGPGTDTQYF.

The chain has TRBV28 and TRBJ1-2, with D hard to call. Germline-derived CDR1 and CDR2 are MDHEN and SYDVKM. V gave up 7 bases and J gave up 4 bases, with 16 bases separating them. There are 14 residues in the CDR3. The CDR3 DNA is TGTGCCAGCACCGTGAATCGGGGATTCTATGGCTACACCTTC. It translates to CASTVNRGFYGYTF.

This clone occurred once. V is TRBV30 and J is TRBJ2-1; perhaps TRBD2 as D (7 bases). V shed 8 bases and J shed 4 bases, with 21 bases lying between them. CDR3 length equals 15 residues. The V gene's germline CDR1 is GTSNPN and CDR2 SVGIG (reference sequence). CDR3 in amino acids: CALEGGGLRYNEQFF. The CDR3 DNA sequence: TGTGCCCTGGAAGGGGGGGGCCTCCGATACAATGAGCAGTTCTTC.

The chain has TRBV6-2 or TRBV6-3 and TRBJ2-5; TRBD2 matches 11 bases. V lost 5 bases to trimming and J lost 6 bases; unmatched junction nucleotides: 5. Germline loops: CDR1 MNHEY, CDR2 SVGEGT. The CDR3 is made up of 14 amino acids. The chain's CDR3 is CASSTSGGAKTQYF. The CDR3 bases are TGTGCCAGCAGTACTAGCGGGGGAGCGAAGACCCAGTACTTC.

The gene calls are TRBV27 and TRBJ2-2, with TRBD1 identical over 9 bases. The V and J ends lost 5 bases and 4 bases, in that order; junction bases with no gene match: 5. The CDR3 covers 15 residues. Germline values: CDR1 MNHEY, CDR2 SMNVEV (reference sequence). The chain's CDR3 is CASSGPGQGTGELFF. CDR3 DNA sequence: TGTGCCAGCAGTGGGCCGGGACAGGGCACCGGGGAGCTGTTTTTT.

V is TRBV7-9 and J is TRBJ2-2; 10 bases align to TRBD2. The CDR3 contains 16 residues. In germline, CDR1 is SEHNR, CDR2 FQNEAQ (reference sequence). Trimming removed 1 base from V and 7 bases from J; junction bases left unmatched: 6. CDR3 sequence (DNA): TGTGCCAGCAGCTTAGGAGCGGGGGGGCCCGGCGGGGAGCTGTTTTTT. Translated, it gives CASSLGAGGPGGELFF. The whole variable domain, remainder taken from reference TRBV7-9 and TRBJ2-2, is DTGVSQNPRHKITKRGQNVTFRCDPISEHNRLYWYRQTLGQGPEFLTYFQNEAQLEKSRLLSDRFSAERPKGSFSTLEIQRTEQGDSAMYLCASSLGAGGPGGELFFGEGSRLTVL.

The chain has TRBV25-1 and TRBJ1-1; tentatively, D is TRBD1 (6 bases). This CDR3 spans 18 amino acids. Germline V gives CDR1 MGHDK, CDR2 SYGVNS. The ends were cut back, 2 bases at V and 2 bases at J, with 21 bases in the middle. The CDR3 loop reads CASSEDRLLSSSNTEAFF. Here the CDR3 DNA reads TGTGCCAGCAGTGAAGACAGGCTCCTAAGCTCTTCTAACACTGAAGCTTTCTTT.

V usage is TRBV9 and J usage is TRBJ2-2; D is unclear. Germline V gene lookup returns CDR1 SGDLS and CDR2 YYNGEE. The CDR3 consists of 15 residues. V dropped 1 base and J dropped 1 base, with 8 bases sitting between them. CDR3 residues: CASSVFRLNTGELFF. The CDR3 DNA reads TGTGCCAGCAGCGTATTCAGGTTGAACACCGGGGAGCTGTTTTTT. The full variable domain, in which reference TRBV9 and TRBJ2-2 provide the parts outside the CDR3, is DSGVTQTPKHLITATGQRVTLRCSPRSGDLSVYWYQQSLDQGLQFLIQYYNGEERAKGNILERFSAQQFPDLHSELNLSSLELGDSALYFCASSVFRLNTGELFFGEGSRLTVL.

This clone appeared a few times. V and J are TRBV29-1 and TRBJ1-2; 7 nucleotides line up with TRBD1. V was clipped by 0 bases and J by 3 bases; unmatched bases: 7. Germline CDR1 is SQVTM and CDR2 is ANQGSEA. This CDR3 has 15 residues. The CDR3 bases are TGCAGCGTTGAAGAAGGGGGCAGGGACTACTATGGCTACACCTTC. It translates to CSVEEGGRDYYGYTF.

In this sample, this clone turned up once. The chain links TRBV4-2 to TRBJ1-2; no firm D call. Germline V gene lookup returns CDR1 LGHNA and CDR2 YNFKEQ. The V gene lost 0 bases and the J gene lost 3 bases, with 11 bases spanning the gap. The CDR3 runs 15 residues. The CDR3 DNA follows: TGTGCCAGCAGCCAAGATGAGAAAACCTACTATGGCTACACCTTC. It is translated as CASSQDEKTYYGYTF.

V usage is TRBV9 and J usage is TRBJ2-7; 9 nucleotides line up with TRBD1. Germline loops: CDR1 SGDLS, CDR2 YYNGEE. V gave up 4 bases and J gave up 7 bases; unmatched junction bases: 9. The CDR3 totals 14 residues. CDR3 region: CASSPQGTGNEQYF. The CDR3 DNA follows: TGTGCCAGCAGCCCCCAGGGGACAGGGAATGAGCAGTACTTC.

The V and J genes are TRBV7-3 and TRBJ1-4, with D possibly being TRBD1 (6 bases). The CDR3 contains 16 residues. Germline V lookup: CDR1 SGHTA, CDR2 FQGTGA. V shed 4 bases and J shed 4 bases, with 16 bases lying between them. The CDR3 DNA reads as TGTGCCAGCAGCTCCACCGGACAGCGCCTTAATGAAAAACTGTTTTTT. It codes for CASSSTGQRLNEKLFF. The whole variable domain, filled in from reference TRBV7-3 and TRBJ1-4, reads GAGVSQTPSNKVTEKGKYVELRCDPISGHTALYWYRQSLGQGPEFLIYFQGTGAADDSGLPNDRFFAVRPEGSVSTLKIQRTERGDSAVYLCASSSTGQRLNEKLFFGSGTQLSVL.

Only one count was recorded for this clone. J is TRBJ2-3 and V is TRBV27, with D perhaps matching TRBD1 (6 bases). Germline V gives CDR1 MNHEY, CDR2 SMNVEV (reference sequence). The CDR3 consists of 15 residues. Trimming took off 7 bases at V and 3 bases at J, with 17 bases between the two ends. The DNA of the CDR3 is TGTGCCAGCACCCCGGACAGTGGAAGGACAGATACGCAGTATTTT. Translating gives CASTPDSGRTDTQYF.